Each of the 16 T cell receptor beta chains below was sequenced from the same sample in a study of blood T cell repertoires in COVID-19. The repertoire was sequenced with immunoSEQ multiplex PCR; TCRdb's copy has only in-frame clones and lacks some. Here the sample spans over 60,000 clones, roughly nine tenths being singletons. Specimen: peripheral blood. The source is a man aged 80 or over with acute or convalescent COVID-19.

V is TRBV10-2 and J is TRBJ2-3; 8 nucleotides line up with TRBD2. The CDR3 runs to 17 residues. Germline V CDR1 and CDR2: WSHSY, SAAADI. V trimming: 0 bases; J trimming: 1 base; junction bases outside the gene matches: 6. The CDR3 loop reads CASSESAAREGTDTQYF. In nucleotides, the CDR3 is TGCGCCAGCAGTGAGTCTGCCGCGCGGGAGGGCACAGATACGCAGTATTTT.

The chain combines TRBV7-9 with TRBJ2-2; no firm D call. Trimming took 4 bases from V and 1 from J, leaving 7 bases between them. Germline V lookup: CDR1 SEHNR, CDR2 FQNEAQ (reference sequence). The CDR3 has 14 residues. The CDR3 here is CASSSVLNTGELFF. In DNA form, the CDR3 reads TGTGCCAGCAGCTCCGTCTTGAACACCGGGGAGCTGTTTTTT.

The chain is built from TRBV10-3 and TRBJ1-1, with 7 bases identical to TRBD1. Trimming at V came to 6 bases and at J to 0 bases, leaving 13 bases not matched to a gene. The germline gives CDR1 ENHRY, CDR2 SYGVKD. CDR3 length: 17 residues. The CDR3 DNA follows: TGTGCCATCAGCCCTGCGACAGGGACGCCCATGAACACTGAAGCTTTCTTT. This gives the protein CAISPATGTPMNTEAFF.

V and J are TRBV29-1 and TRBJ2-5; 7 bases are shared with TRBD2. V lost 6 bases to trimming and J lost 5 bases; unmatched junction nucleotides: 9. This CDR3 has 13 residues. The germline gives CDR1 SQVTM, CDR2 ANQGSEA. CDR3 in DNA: TGCAGCGTGAATAAGGGAGGGGCCGAGACCCAGTACTTC. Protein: CSVNKGGAETQYF. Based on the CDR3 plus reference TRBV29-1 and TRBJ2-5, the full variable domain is SAVISQKPSRDICQRGTSLTIQCQVDSQVTMMFWYRQQPGQSLTLIATANQGSEATYESGFVIDKFPISRPNLTFSTLTVSNMSPEDSSIYLCSVNKGGAETQYFGPGTRLLVL.

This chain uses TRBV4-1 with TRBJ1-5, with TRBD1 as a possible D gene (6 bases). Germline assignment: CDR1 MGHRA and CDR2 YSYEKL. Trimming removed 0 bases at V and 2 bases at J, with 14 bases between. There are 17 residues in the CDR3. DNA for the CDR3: TGCGCCAGCAGCCAAGATGGGGGGGGCTCGGGCAATCAGCCCCAGCATTTT. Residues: CASSQDGGGSGNQPQHF.

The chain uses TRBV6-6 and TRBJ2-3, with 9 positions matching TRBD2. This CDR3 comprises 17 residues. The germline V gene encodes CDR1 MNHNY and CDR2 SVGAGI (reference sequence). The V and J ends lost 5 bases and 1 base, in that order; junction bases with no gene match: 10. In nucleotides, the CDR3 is TGTGCCAGCAGTCAGCAACAGCCTAGCGGGGGCACAGATACGCAGTATTTT. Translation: CASSQQQPSGGTDTQYF.

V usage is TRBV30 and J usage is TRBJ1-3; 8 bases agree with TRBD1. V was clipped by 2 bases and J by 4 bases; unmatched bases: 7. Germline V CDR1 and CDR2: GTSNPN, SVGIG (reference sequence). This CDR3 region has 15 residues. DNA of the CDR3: TGTGCCTGGAGTTATCTTCAGGGGGCCGGAAACACCATATATTTT. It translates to CAWSYLQGAGNTIYF.

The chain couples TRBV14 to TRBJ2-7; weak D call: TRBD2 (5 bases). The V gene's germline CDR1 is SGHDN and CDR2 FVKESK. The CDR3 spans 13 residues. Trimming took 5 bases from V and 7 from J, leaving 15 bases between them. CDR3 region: CASSKQPTGEQYF. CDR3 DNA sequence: TGTGCCAGCAGCAAACAGCCGACGGGGGAGCAGTACTTC.

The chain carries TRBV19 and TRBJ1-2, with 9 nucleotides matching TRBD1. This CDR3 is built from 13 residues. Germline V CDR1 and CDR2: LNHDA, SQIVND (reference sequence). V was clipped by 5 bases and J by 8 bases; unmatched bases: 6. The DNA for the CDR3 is TGTGCCAGTAGTCACCGGGACAGGGTGGGCTACACCTTC. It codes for CASSHRDRVGYTF.

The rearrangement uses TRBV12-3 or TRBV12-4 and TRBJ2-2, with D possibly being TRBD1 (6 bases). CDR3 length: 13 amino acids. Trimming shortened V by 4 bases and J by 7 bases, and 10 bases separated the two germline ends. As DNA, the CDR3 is TGTGCCAGCAGTTCACGGGACATCGGGGAGCTGTTTTTT. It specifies CASSSRDIGELFF.

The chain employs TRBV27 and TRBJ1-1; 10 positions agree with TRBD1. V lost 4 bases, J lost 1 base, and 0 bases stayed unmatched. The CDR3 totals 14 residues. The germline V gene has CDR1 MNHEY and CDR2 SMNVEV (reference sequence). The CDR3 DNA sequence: TGTGCCAGCAGTTGGACAGGGGGGAACACTGAAGCTTTCTTT. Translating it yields CASSWTGGNTEAFF.

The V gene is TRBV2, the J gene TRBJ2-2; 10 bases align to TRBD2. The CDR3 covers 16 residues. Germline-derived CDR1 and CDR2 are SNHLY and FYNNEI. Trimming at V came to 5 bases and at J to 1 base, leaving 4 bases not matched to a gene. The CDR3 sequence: CASSPLAGGNTGELFF. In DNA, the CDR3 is TGTGCCAGCAGTCCGTTAGCGGGAGGGAACACCGGGGAGCTGTTTTTT.

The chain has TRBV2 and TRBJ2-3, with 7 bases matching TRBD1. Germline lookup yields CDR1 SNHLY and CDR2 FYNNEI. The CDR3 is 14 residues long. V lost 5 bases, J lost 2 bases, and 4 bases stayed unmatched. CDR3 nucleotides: TGTGCCAGCAGTAGGGACAGACCCACAGATACGCAGTATTTT. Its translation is CASSRDRPTDTQYF.

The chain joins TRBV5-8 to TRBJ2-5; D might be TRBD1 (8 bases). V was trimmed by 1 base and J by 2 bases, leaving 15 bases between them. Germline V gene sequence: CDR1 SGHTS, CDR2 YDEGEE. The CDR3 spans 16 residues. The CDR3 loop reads CASSLYRGGFQETQYF. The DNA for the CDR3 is TGTGCCAGCAGCTTGTACAGGGGGGGTTTTCAAGAGACCCAGTACTTC.

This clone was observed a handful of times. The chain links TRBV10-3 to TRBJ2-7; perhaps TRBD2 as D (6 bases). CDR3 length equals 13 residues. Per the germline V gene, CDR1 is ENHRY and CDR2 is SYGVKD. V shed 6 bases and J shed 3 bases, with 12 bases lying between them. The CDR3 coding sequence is TGTGCCATCAGCGGAGGGGTCGGCTACGAGCAGTACTTC. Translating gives CAISGGVGYEQYF.

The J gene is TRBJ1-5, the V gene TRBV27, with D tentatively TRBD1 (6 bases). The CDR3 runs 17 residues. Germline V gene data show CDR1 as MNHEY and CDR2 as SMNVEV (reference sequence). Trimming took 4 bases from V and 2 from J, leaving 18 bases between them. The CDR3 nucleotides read TGTGCCAGCAGTTCCGTCGGGACATACAAGGGCAATCAGCCCCAGCATTTT. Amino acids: CASSSVGTYKGNQPQHF.